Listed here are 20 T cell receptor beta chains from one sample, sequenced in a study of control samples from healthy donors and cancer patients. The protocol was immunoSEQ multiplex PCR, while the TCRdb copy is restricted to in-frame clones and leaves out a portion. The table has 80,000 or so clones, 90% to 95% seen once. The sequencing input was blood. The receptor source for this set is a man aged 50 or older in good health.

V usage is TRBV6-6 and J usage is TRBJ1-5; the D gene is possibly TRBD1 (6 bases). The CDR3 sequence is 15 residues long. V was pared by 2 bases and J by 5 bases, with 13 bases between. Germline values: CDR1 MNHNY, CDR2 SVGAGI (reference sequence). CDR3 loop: CASSYDDRKDQPQHF. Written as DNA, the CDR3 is TGTGCCAGCAGTTACGACGACAGGAAAGATCAGCCCCAGCATTTT.

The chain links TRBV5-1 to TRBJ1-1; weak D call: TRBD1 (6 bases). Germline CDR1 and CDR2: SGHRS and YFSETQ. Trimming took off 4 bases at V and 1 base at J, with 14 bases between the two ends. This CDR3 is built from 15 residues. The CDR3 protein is CASSGGGQKNTEAFF. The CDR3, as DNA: TGCGCCAGCAGCGGAGGGGGGCAAAAGAACACTGAAGCTTTCTTT.

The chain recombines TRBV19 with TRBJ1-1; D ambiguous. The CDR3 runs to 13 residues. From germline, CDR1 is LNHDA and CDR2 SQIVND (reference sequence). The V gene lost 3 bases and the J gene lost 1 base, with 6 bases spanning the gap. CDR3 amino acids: CASSITRNTEAFF. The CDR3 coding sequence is TGTGCCAGTAGTATCACCAGGAACACTGAAGCTTTCTTT.

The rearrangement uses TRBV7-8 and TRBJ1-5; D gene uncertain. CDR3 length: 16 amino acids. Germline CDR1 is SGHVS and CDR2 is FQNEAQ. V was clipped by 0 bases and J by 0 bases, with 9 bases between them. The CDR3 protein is CASSLASRYSNQPQHF. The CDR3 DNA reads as TGTGCCAGCAGCTTAGCGTCTCGGTATAGCAATCAGCCCCAGCATTTT. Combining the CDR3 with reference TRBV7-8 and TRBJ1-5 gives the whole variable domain GAGVSQSPRYKVAKRGQDVALRCDPISGHVSLFWYQQALGQGPEFLTYFQNEAQLDKSGLPSDRFFAERPEGSVSTLKIQRTQQEDSAVYLCASSLASRYSNQPQHFGDGTRLSIL.

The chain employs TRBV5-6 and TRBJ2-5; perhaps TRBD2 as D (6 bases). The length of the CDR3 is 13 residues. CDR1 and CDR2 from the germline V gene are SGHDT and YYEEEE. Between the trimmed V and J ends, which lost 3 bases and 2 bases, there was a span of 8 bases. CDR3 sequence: CASSSGVQETQYF. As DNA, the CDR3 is TGTGCCAGCAGCTCGGGGGTACAAGAGACCCAGTACTTC. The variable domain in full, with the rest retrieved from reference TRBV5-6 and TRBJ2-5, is DAGVTQSPTHLIKTRGQQVTLRCSPKSGHDTVSWYQQALGQGPQFIFQYYEEEERQRGNFPDRFSGHQFPNYSSELNVNALLLGDSALYLCASSSGVQETQYFGPGTRLLVL.

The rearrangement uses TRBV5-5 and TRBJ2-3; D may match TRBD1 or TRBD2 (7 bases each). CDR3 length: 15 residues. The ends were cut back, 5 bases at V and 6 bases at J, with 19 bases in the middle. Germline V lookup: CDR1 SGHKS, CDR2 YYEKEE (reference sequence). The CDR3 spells CASRPLDRREDTQYF. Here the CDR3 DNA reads TGTGCCAGCAGGCCCCTGGACAGGCGGGAGGATACGCAGTATTTT.

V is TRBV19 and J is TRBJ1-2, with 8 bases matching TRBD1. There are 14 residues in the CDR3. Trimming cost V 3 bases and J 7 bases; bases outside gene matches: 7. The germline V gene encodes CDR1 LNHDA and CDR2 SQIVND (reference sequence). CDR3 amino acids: CASSISGQGVGYTF. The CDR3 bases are TGTGCCAGTAGTATCTCCGGACAGGGCGTTGGCTACACCTTC.

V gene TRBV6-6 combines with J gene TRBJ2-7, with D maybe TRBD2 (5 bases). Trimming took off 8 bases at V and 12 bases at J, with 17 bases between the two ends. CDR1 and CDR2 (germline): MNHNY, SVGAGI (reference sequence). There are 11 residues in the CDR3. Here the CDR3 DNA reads TGTGCCAGCTATAGGTTGAGGGCCCGGTACTTC. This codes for CASYRLRARYF.

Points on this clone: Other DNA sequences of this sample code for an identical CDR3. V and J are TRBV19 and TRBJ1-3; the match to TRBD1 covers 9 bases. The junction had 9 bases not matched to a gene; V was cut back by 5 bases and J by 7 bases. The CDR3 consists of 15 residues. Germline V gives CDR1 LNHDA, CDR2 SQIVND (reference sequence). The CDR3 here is CASSLTGTGWNTIYF. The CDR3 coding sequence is TGTGCCAGTAGTCTCACCGGGACAGGGTGGAACACCATATATTTT.

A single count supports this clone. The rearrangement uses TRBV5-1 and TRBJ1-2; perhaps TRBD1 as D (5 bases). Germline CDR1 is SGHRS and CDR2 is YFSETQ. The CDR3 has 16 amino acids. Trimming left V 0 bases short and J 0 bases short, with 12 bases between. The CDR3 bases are TGCGCCAGCAGCTTGGAAGGCGGGGGTACTAACTATGGCTACACCTTC. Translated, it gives CASSLEGGGTNYGYTF.

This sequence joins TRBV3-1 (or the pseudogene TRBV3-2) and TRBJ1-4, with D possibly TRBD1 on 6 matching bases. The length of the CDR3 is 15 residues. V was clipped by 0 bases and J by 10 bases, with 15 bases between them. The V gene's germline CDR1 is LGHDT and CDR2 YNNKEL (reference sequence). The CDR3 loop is CASSQEGRGIVKLFF. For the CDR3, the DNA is TGTGCCAGCAGCCAAGAAGGCAGGGGAATTGTAAAACTGTTTTTT.

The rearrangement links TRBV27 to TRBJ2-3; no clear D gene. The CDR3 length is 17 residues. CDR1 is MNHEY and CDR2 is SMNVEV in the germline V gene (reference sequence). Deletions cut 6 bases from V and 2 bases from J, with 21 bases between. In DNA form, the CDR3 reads TGTGCCAGCAGGCGCCTTACATCAGGTCCCTTCACAGATACGCAGTATTTT. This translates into CASRRLTSGPFTDTQYF.

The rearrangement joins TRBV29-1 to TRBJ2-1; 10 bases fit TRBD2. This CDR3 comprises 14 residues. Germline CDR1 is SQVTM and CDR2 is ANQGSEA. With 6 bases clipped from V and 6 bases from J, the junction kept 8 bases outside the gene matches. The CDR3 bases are TGCAGCGTGGCAGAGCAGCGGGGGGGCAATGAGCAGTTCTTC. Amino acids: CSVAEQRGGNEQFF.

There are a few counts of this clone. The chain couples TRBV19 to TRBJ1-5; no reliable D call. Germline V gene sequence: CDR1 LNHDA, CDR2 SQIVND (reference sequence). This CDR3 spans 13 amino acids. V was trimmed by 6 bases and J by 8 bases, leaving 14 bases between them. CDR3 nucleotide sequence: TGTGCCAGTAGCGGGTCAGAGGAGGAGCCCCAGCATTTT. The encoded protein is CASSGSEEEPQHF.

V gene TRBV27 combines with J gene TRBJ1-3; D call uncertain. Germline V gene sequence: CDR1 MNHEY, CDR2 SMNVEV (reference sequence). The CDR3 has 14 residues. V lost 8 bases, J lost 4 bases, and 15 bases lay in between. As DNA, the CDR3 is TGTGCCAGCTCCTACCGGATGGGAGGAAACACCATATATTTT. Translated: CASSYRMGGNTIYF.

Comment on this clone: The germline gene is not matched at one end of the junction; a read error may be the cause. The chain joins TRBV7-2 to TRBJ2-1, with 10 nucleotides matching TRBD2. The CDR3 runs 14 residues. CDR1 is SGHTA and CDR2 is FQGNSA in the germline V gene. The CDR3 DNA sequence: TGTGCCAGCAGCACCGCCCCGACTAGCGGGTCCGTACTCTTC. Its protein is CASSTAPTSGSVLF.

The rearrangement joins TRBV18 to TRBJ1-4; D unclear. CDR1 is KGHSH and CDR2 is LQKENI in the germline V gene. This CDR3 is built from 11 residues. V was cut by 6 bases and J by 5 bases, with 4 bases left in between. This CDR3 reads CASSINEKLFF. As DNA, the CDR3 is TGTGCCAGCTCCATAAATGAAAAACTGTTTTTT.

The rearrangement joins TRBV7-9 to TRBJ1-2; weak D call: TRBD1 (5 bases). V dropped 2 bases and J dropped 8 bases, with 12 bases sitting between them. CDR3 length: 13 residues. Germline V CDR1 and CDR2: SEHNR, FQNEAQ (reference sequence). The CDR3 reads CASSLPTGDGYTF. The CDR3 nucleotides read TGTGCCAGCAGCTTACCCACAGGTGACGGCTACACCTTC.

CDR3 in DNA: TGTGCCAGTAGTGAGCGGACGGGGATCTCTGGGGCCAACGTCCTGACTTTC. It translates to CASSERTGISGANVLTF. This chain connects TRBV19 to TRBJ2-6, with TRBD2 as a possible D gene (5 bases). V lost 5 bases and J 0 bases, leaving 14 bases between the germline ends. CDR3 length: 17 amino acids. Germline values: CDR1 LNHDA, CDR2 SQIVND (reference sequence). Using reference TRBV19 and TRBJ2-6 for the parts outside the CDR3, the full variable domain is DGGITQSPKYLFRKEGQNVTLSCEQNLNHDAMYWYRQDPGQGLRLIYYSQIVNDFQKGDIAEGYSVSREKKESFPLTVTSAQKNPTAFYLCASSERTGISGANVLTFGAGSRLTVL.

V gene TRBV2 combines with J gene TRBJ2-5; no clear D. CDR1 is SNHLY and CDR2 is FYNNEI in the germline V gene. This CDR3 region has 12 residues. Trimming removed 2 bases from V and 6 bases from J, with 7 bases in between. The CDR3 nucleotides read TGTGCCAGCAGTGAAATGACGAAGACCCAGTACTTC. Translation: CASSEMTKTQYF.